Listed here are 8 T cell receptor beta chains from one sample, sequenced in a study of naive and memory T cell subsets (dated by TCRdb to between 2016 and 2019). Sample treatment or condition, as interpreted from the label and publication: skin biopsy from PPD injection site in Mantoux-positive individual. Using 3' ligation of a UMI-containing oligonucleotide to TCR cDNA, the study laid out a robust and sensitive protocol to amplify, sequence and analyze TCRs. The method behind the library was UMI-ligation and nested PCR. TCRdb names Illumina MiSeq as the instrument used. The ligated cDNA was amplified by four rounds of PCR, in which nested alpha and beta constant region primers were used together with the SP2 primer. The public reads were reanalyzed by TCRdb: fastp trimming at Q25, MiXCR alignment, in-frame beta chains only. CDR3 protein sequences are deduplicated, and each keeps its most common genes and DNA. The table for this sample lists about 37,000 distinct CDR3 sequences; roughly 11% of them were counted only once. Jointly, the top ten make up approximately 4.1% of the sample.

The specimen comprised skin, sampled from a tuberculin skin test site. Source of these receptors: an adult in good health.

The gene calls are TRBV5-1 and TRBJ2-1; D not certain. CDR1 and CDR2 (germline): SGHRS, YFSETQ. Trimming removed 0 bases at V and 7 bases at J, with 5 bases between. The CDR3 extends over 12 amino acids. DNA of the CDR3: TGCGCCAGCAGCTTGGCTCTTAATGAGCAGTTCTTC. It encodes CASSLALNEQFF. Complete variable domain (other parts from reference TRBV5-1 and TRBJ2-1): KAGVTQTPRYLIKTRGQQVTLSCSPISGHRSVSWYQQTPGQGLQFLFEYFSETQRNKGNFPGRFSGRQFSNSRSEMNVSTLELGDSALYLCASSLALNEQFFGPGTRLTVL.

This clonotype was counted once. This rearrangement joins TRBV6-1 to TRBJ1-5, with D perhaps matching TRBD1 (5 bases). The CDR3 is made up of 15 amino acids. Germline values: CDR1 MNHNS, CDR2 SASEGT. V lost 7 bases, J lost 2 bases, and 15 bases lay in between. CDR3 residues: CASIRAGRRNQPQHF. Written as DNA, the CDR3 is TGTGCCAGCATTAGGGCAGGGAGGCGCAATCAGCCCCAGCATTTT.

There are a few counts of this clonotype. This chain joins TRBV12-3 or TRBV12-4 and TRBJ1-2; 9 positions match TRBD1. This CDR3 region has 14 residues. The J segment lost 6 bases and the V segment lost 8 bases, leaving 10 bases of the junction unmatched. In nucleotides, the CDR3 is TGTGCCAGCGCCGTGAACAGGGGGCTCGATGGCTACACCTTC. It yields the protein CASAVNRGLDGYTF.

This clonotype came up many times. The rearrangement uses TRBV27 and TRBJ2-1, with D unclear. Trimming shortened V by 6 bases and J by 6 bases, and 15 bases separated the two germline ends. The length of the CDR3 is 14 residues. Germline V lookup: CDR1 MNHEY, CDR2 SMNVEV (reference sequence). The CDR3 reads CASSRLQGSNEQFF. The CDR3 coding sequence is TGTGCCAGCAGCCGCCTACAAGGAAGCAATGAGCAGTTCTTC.

This CDR3 is CASSLSPGVDGYTF. The CDR3 region has the DNA TGCGCCAGCAGCTTGTCCCCAGGGGTCGATGGCTACACCTTC. The V call is TRBV5-1, the J call TRBJ1-2, with D perhaps TRBD1 (6 bases). Germline V gene lookup returns CDR1 SGHRS and CDR2 YFSETQ. Trimming pared 1 base from V and 6 bases from J, leaving 13 bases between. The CDR3 loop spans 14 amino acids.

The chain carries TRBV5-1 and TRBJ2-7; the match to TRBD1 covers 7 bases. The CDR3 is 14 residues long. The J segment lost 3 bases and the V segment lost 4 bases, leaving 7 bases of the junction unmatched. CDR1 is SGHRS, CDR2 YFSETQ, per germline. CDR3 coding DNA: TGCGCCAGCAGCGGCCGGCACAGGGGCTACGAGCAGTACTTC. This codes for CASSGRHRGYEQYF.

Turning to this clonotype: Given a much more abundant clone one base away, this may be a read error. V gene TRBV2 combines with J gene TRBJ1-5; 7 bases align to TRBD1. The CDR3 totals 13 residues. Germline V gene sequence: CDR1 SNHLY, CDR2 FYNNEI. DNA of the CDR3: TGTGCCAGCAGTAACAGGGGCGTTCAGCCCCAGAATTTT. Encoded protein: CASSNRGVQPQNF. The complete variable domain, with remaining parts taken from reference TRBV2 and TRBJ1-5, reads EPEVTQTPSHQVTQMGQEVILRCVPISNHLYFYWYRQILGQKVEFLVSFYNNEISEKSEIFDDQFSVERPDGSNFTLKIRSTKLEDSAMYFCASSNRGVQPQNFGDGTRLSIL.

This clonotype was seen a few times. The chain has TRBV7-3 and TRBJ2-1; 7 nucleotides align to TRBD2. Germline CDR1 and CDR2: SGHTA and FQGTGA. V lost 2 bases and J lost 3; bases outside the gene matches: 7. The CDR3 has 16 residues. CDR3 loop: CASSLQRGTIYNEQFF. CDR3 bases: TGTGCCAGCAGCTTACAACGGGGGACTATCTACAATGAGCAGTTCTTC.